This T cell receptor (beta chain) is drawn from a study of cytomegalovirus exposure and HLA in healthy donors. Amplification used 60 Vbeta primers and 13 Jbeta primers. The table came from immunoSEQ multiplex PCR; TCRdb's copy has only in-frame clones and leaves some out. The table for this sample gives 40,000 or so clones. The CDR3 has 13 amino acids. Germline loops: CDR1 SQVTM, CDR2 ANQGSEA. The clonotype comes from a male donor in good health and CMV-seronegative. This sequence joins TRBV29-1 and TRBJ2-5, with D hard to call. The material sequenced was PBMCs. The CDR3 sequence is CTPPGQEQETQYF. The CDR3 DNA reads TGCACCCCTCCGGGTCAAGAGCAAGAGACCCAGTACTTC.